These 30 T cell receptor beta chains were all obtained from the same sample, sequenced in a study of blood T cell repertoires in COVID-19. Repertoires were generated with immunoSEQ multiplex PCR, while TCRdb's copy carries only in-frame clones and drops some. The table records approximately 110,000 clones, about 74% of them present only once. Sequencing was carried out using peripheral blood. The receptors shown here come from a man of 80 years or more with COVID-19, enrolled during active disease.

The genes are TRBV20-1 and TRBJ2-3; TRBD1 aligns across 10 bases. Trimming at V came to 3 bases and at J to 1 base, leaving 1 base not matched to a gene. The length of the CDR3 is 14 residues. Germline CDR1 DFQATT, CDR2 SNEGSKA (reference sequence). The CDR3 is CSASGTGGTDTQYF. The DNA of the CDR3 is TGCAGTGCTAGTGGGACAGGGGGCACAGATACGCAGTATTTT.

V is TRBV11-2 and J is TRBJ2-2, with TRBD2 matching over 9 bases. Per germline, CDR1 SGHAT and CDR2 FQNNGV. The junction had 9 bases not matched to a gene; V was cut back by 1 base and J by 3 bases. The CDR3 sequence is 18 residues long. CDR3 sequence (DNA): TGTGCCAGCAGCTTAGCGCGGGGGGGGACAGCCGACACCGGGGAGCTGTTTTTT. This codes for CASSLARGGTADTGELFF.

The genes are TRBV5-5 and TRBJ1-3; 7 nucleotides agree with TRBD1. Germline lookup yields CDR1 SGHKS and CDR2 YYEKEE (reference sequence). The J segment lost 2 bases and the V segment lost 0 bases, leaving 8 bases of the junction unmatched. CDR3 length: 17 amino acids. CDR3 sequence reads: CASSLAWGRGAGNTIYF. The CDR3 DNA reads TGTGCCAGCAGCTTGGCCTGGGGCAGGGGGGCTGGAAACACCATATATTTT.

The rearrangement joins TRBV19 to TRBJ1-5, with TRBD1 matching over 9 bases. Unmatched junction bases numbered 4, after V lost 3 bases and J lost 4 bases. The length of the CDR3 is 15 residues. Germline values: CDR1 LNHDA, CDR2 SQIVND (reference sequence). For the CDR3, the DNA is TGTGCCAGTAGTATGGGACAGGGCCTAAATCAGCCCCAGCATTTT. It specifies CASSMGQGLNQPQHF.

This chain uses TRBV6-5 with TRBJ1-2; 7 bases fit TRBD1. The CDR3 sequence is 13 residues long. Trimming removed 0 bases from V and 9 bases from J; junction bases left unmatched: 4. The germline gives CDR1 MNHEY, CDR2 SVGAGI. The CDR3, as DNA: TGTGCCAGCAGTTACTCGCAGGGGGTGCGCTACACCTTC. As protein: CASSYSQGVRYTF.

The V call is TRBV6-1, the J call TRBJ2-7; D is perhaps TRBD1 (6 bases). Germline lookup yields CDR1 MNHNS and CDR2 SASEGT. Trimming shortened V by 0 bases and J by 8 bases, and 8 bases separated the two germline ends. The CDR3 runs 12 residues. The CDR3 loop is CASSEAGQKQYF. CDR3 bases: TGTGCCAGCAGTGAAGCCGGACAGAAGCAGTACTTC.

This clone was detected only once. This chain joins TRBV10-3 and TRBJ1-6, with 9 bases aligning to TRBD1. Germline CDR1 is ENHRY and CDR2 is SYGVKD. V was pared by 4 bases and J by 6 bases, with 1 base of the junction left unmatched. This CDR3 spans 14 amino acids. The CDR3 loop is CAISAGQGNSPLHF. DNA for the CDR3: TGTGCCATCAGTGCGGGACAGGGTAATTCACCCCTCCACTTT.

The gene calls are TRBV27 and TRBJ2-2, with 9 bases that match TRBD1. There are 16 residues in the CDR3. Germline CDR1 reads MNHEY; CDR2 reads SMNVEV (reference sequence). The J segment lost 3 bases and the V segment lost 3 bases, leaving 5 bases of the junction unmatched. CDR3 coding DNA: TGTGCCAGCAGTTTGGGACAGGGCCTCTACACCGGGGAGCTGTTTTTT. Translation gives CASSLGQGLYTGELFF.

This chain joins TRBV11-2 and TRBJ1-4, with D possibly being TRBD1 (6 bases). From germline, CDR1 is SGHAT and CDR2 FQNNGV. This CDR3 has 14 residues. The germline V and J ends were trimmed by 5 bases and 1 base, with 8 bases remaining between them. The CDR3 loop is CASSAGVTNEKLFF. For the CDR3, the DNA is TGTGCCAGCAGCGCAGGGGTAACTAATGAAAAACTGTTTTTT.

This chain links TRBV6-5 with TRBJ2-2; TRBD2 matches 7 bases. Looked up from germline, CDR1 is MNHEY and CDR2 is SVGAGI. The CDR3 loop spans 14 amino acids. V lost 11 bases to trimming and J lost 4 bases; unmatched junction nucleotides: 10. CDR3 protein: CAGQVGGATGELFF. The CDR3 DNA reads as TGTGCCGGCCAGGTGGGAGGGGCCACCGGGGAGCTGTTTTTT.

In this sample, this clone turned up once. CDR3 in amino acids: CASSRGLAGVWDYNEQFF. The DNA for the CDR3 is TGTGCCAGCAGCCGTGGACTAGCGGGAGTCTGGGATTACAATGAGCAGTTCTTC. The rearrangement uses TRBV7-2 and TRBJ2-1; 13 nucleotides match TRBD2. CDR1 SGHTA and CDR2 FQGNSA come from the germline V gene. This CDR3 spans 18 amino acids. The ends lost 5 bases at V and 4 bases at J; junction bases unmatched: 11.

The V call is TRBV18, the J call TRBJ2-6; D possibly corresponds to TRBD1 (6 bases). Trimming shortened V by 4 bases and J by 0 bases, and 16 bases separated the two germline ends. The CDR3 runs to 18 residues. Germline loops: CDR1 KGHSH, CDR2 LQKENI. Written as DNA, the CDR3 is TGTGCCAGCTCACTAACGGACTGGGGGCCCTCTGGGGCCAACGTCCTGACTTTC. It codes for CASSLTDWGPSGANVLTF.

The chain carries TRBV15 and TRBJ2-1; D remains ambiguous. The CDR3 loop spans 13 amino acids. V was clipped by 5 bases and J by 5 bases, with 10 bases between them. The germline V gene has CDR1 LNHNV and CDR2 YYDKDF (reference sequence). In nucleotides, the CDR3 is TGTGCCACCAGCCAGTACGTTAACAATGAGCAGTTCTTC. It is translated as CATSQYVNNEQFF.

V gene TRBV28 combines with J gene TRBJ2-2, with D perhaps TRBD2 (6 bases). This CDR3 is 15 amino acids long. V lost 7 bases and J 3 bases, leaving 15 bases between the germline ends. From germline, CDR1 is MDHEN and CDR2 SYDVKM. CDR3 loop: CASTPGGEDTGELFF. The CDR3 bases are TGTGCCAGCACCCCAGGCGGGGAGGACACCGGGGAGCTGTTTTTT.

This clone was counted a few times. The chain employs TRBV21-1 and TRBJ1-2. TRBV21-1 is recorded as a pseudogene. The CDR3 is 11 amino acids. CDR3 sequence: CASSSRRGYTF. The CDR3 bases are TGTGCCAGCAGCTCCCGGCGGGGCTACACCTTC.

About this clone itself: The same CDR3 also results from other DNA sequences found in this sample. The V gene is TRBV3-1 (or the pseudogene TRBV3-2), the J gene TRBJ2-3; a weak D match, TRBD1 (6 bases). Trimming shortened V by 1 base and J by 0 bases, and 11 bases separated the two germline ends. The CDR3 has 16 residues. CDR1 and CDR2 (germline): LGHDT, YNNKEL (reference sequence). CDR3 region: CASSQGTARSTDTQYF. CDR3 in DNA: TGTGCCAGCAGCCAAGGGACAGCTCGTAGCACAGATACGCAGTATTTT.

This sequence joins TRBV3-1 (or the pseudogene TRBV3-2) and TRBJ1-1, with 8 bases lining up with TRBD1. This CDR3 is built from 14 residues. The germline CDR1 and CDR2 sequences are LGHDT and YNNKEL (reference sequence). V shed 1 base and J 5 bases; nucleotides not matched to a gene: 3. The CDR3 sequence is CASSQGTGWTEAFF. In DNA, the CDR3 is TGTGCCAGCAGCCAAGGGACAGGGTGGACTGAAGCTTTCTTT.

This clone was recorded a few times. CDR3 DNA: TGTGCCAGCAGCTTAAGCAGCGGGGGAAGAAATGAGCAGTTCTTC. It codes for CASSLSSGGRNEQFF. The chain employs TRBV7-6 and TRBJ2-1; the match to TRBD2 covers 8 bases. The CDR3 has 15 residues. Germline CDR1 and CDR2: SGHVS and FNYEAQ. V lost 2 bases to trimming and J lost 7 bases; unmatched junction nucleotides: 7.

V is TRBV30 and J is TRBJ1-3; the D is unclear. Trimming shortened V by 3 bases and J by 0 bases, and 12 bases separated the two germline ends. CDR3 size: 15 residues. CDR1 GTSNPN and CDR2 SVGIG come from the germline V gene (reference sequence). CDR3 sequence: CAWSPGRDSGNTIYF. CDR3 nucleotide sequence: TGTGCCTGGAGCCCGGGGAGGGACTCTGGAAACACCATATATTTT.

The rearrangement links TRBV6-4 to TRBJ1-1, with TRBD1 matching over 8 bases. The CDR3 runs 15 residues. Germline CDR1 is MRHNA and CDR2 is SNTAGT. After removal of 6 bases from V and 0 bases from J, the junction contained 6 bases not matched to a gene. The CDR3 DNA is TGTGCCAGCAGAGAGACAGGGGCTATGAACACTGAAGCTTTCTTT. This sequence encodes CASRETGAMNTEAFF.

This chain uses TRBV5-1 with TRBJ2-3, with 12 bases matching TRBD2. The CDR3 has 17 amino acids. V shed 2 bases, J shed 3 bases, and the junction held 7 bases outside the gene matches. Germline assignment: CDR1 SGHRS and CDR2 YFSETQ. CDR3 residues: CASSFARLAGVTDTQYF. CDR3 bases: TGCGCCAGCAGCTTCGCCCGACTAGCGGGAGTGACAGATACGCAGTATTTT.

The chain links TRBV3-1 (or the pseudogene TRBV3-2) to TRBJ2-5; D call uncertain. V shed 0 bases and J shed 4 bases, with 12 bases lying between them. The CDR3 contains 15 residues. CDR1 and CDR2 (germline): LGHDT, YNNKEL (reference sequence). The CDR3 here is CASSQEFQYGETQYF. CDR3 DNA: TGTGCCAGCAGCCAAGAGTTCCAGTATGGAGAGACCCAGTACTTC.

The chain is built from TRBV30 and TRBJ2-2; D possibly corresponds to TRBD2 (6 bases). The CDR3 totals 15 residues. Germline V gives CDR1 GTSNPN, CDR2 SVGIG (reference sequence). V was shortened by 3 bases and J by 5 bases, with 16 bases between the two germline ends. CDR3 DNA sequence: TGTGCCTGGAGCAACCCGGGACTGCCGACCGGGGAGCTGTTTTTT. This sequence encodes CAWSNPGLPTGELFF.

This clone was seen just once. The V and J genes are TRBV6-5 and TRBJ1-1; no reliable D call. The germline V gene encodes CDR1 MNHEY and CDR2 SVGAGI. V was clipped by 6 bases and J by 1 base, with 15 bases between them. The CDR3 has 15 amino acids. CDR3 loop: CASRPTGLTNTEAFF. The CDR3 bases are TGTGCCAGCAGACCCACCGGACTGACGAACACTGAAGCTTTCTTT.

The rearrangement uses TRBV6-6 and TRBJ2-5, with 12 bases lining up with TRBD2. The V and J ends lost 2 bases and 4 bases, in that order; junction bases with no gene match: 2. This CDR3 region has 15 residues. Germline V lookup: CDR1 MNHNY, CDR2 SVGAGI (reference sequence). The CDR3 loop reads CASSYETSGRETQYF. The CDR3 coding sequence is TGTGCCAGCAGTTACGAGACTAGCGGGAGAGAGACCCAGTACTTC.

The rearrangement links TRBV28 to TRBJ2-7, with D unresolved. The germline gives CDR1 MDHEN, CDR2 SYDVKM. V was shortened by 4 bases and J by 5 bases, with 12 bases between the two germline ends. The CDR3 is 13 amino acids. CDR3 sequence reads: CASSSAARNEQYF. For the CDR3, the DNA is TGTGCCAGCAGTTCAGCCGCTAGAAACGAGCAGTACTTC. Looking up the rest from reference TRBV28 and TRBJ2-7 gives the full variable domain: DVKVTQSSRYLVKRTGEKVFLECVQDMDHENMFWYRQDPGLGLRLIYFSYDVKMKEKGDIPEGYSVSREKKERFSLILESASTNQTSMYLCASSSAARNEQYFGPGTRLTVT.

This chain connects TRBV5-1 to TRBJ1-6; no clear D gene. Germline V gives CDR1 SGHRS, CDR2 YFSETQ. The V end was cut by 4 bases, the J end by 8 bases, with 10 bases between. CDR3 size: 13 residues. The CDR3 DNA reads as TGCGCCAGCAGCGTCAAATTAGATTCACCCCTCCACTTT. This encodes CASSVKLDSPLHF.

This chain joins TRBV6-1 and TRBJ1-1; TRBD1 might be the D (5 bases). With 3 bases removed from V and 0 bases from J, the gap between germline ends came to 8 bases. Germline-derived CDR1 and CDR2 are MNHNS and SASEGT. The CDR3 is made up of 14 amino acids. CDR3 residues: CASSDRVMNTEAFF. In DNA form, the CDR3 reads TGTGCCAGCAGTGACAGGGTTATGAACACTGAAGCTTTCTTT.

The gene calls are TRBV18 and TRBJ1-4; the D gene is possibly TRBD1 (5 bases). Germline V lookup: CDR1 KGHSH, CDR2 LQKENI. The CDR3 is made up of 14 amino acids. V was trimmed by 3 bases and J by 8 bases, leaving 13 bases between them. The DNA for the CDR3 is TGTGCCAGCTCACCCGTAGCAGGGTTGGAAAAACTGTTTTTT. It encodes CASSPVAGLEKLFF.

The chain joins TRBV9 to TRBJ1-1; TRBD1 matches at 7 bases. Germline values: CDR1 SGDLS, CDR2 YYNGEE. V lost 3 bases and J lost 6; bases outside the gene matches: 5. The CDR3 is made up of 13 amino acids. The CDR3 DNA reads as TGTGCCAGCAGCGCTACCGGGACAGCTGAAGCTTTCTTT. Translation gives CASSATGTAEAFF.